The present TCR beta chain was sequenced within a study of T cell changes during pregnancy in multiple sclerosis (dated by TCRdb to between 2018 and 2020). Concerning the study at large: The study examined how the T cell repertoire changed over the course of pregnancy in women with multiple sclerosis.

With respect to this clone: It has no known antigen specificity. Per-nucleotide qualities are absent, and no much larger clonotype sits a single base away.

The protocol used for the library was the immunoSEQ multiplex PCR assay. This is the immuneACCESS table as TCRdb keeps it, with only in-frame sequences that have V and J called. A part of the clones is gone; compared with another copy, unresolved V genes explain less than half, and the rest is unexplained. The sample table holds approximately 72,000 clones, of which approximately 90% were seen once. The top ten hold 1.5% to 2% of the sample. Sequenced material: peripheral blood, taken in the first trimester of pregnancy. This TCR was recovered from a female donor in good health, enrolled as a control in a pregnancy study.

Here the CDR3 is given as CASSSRQGKTYEQYF. The DNA reads as follows: TGCGCCAGCAGCTCCCGACAGGGGAAAACCTACGAGCAGTACTTC. The V and J genes are TRBV5-1 and TRBJ2-7; 8 central nucleotides agree with TRBD1. Via the germline V gene, CDR1 is SGHRS and CDR2 YFSETQ. Spanning cysteine to phenylalanine, the CDR3 consists of 15 amino acids. Only the CDR3 DNA is retained, 45 bases long and in frame from the first base. Trimmed from V: 3 bases; trimmed from J: 2 bases; junction bases lacking a gene match: 7.